Listed below are T cell receptor beta chains from one sample, sequenced in a study of OX40 agonist ivuxolimab in advanced cancers. Profiling relied on immunoSEQ multiplex PCR, and the TCRdb table lists in-frame clones only, not all of them. The table shows 80,000 or so clones, with approximately 95% occurring only once. Specimen: CD4+ or CD8+ T cells sorted from blood, collected in a trial of the OX40 agonist ivuxolimab. All receptors come from an adult with an advanced solid tumor such as melanoma, head and neck, liver or kidney cancer. Both conserved end residues are part of each CDR3. The order of the fields is V gene, clone size, CDR3 protein. Clone size is stated in some rows and not others, as once, few, many or a class when expanded.

v_call: TRBV30; clone_size: -; cdr3_aa: CAWSPAGRDTEAFF
v_call: TRBV7-2; clone_size: -; cdr3_aa: CASSSGGNQPQHF
v_call: TRBV20-1; clone_size: once; cdr3_aa: CSTPSYNEQFF
v_call: TRBV9; clone_size: once; cdr3_aa: CASSGLGGGTNEKLFF
v_call: TRBV11-3; clone_size: -; cdr3_aa: CASSTAWGTDTQYF
v_call: TRBV2; clone_size: -; cdr3_aa: CASSRGGATIYF
v_call: TRBV18; clone_size: -; cdr3_aa: CASSPLASGSPSGQYF
v_call: TRBV5-1; clone_size: -; cdr3_aa: CASSLALAGGREQFF
v_call: TRBV27; clone_size: -; cdr3_aa: CASSFRIGGGPGNEQFF
v_call: TRBV6-1; clone_size: -; cdr3_aa: CASTDRGPSAEAFF
v_call: TRBV11-3; clone_size: -; cdr3_aa: CASSQGRREIPYF
v_call: TRBV9; clone_size: -; cdr3_aa: CASSVPGGTGELFF
v_call: TRBV28; clone_size: -; cdr3_aa: CASSPGHSGNTIYF
v_call: TRBV2; clone_size: once; cdr3_aa: CASSEPGELFF
v_call: TRBV15; clone_size: -; cdr3_aa: CATSSPQQQVLFRNTQYF
v_call: TRBV18; clone_size: -; cdr3_aa: CASSPLAGEQDTQYF
v_call: TRBV11-1; clone_size: -; cdr3_aa: CASSPTSGGAWNEQFF
v_call: TRBV5-1; clone_size: -; cdr3_aa: CASSLGSAANYGYTF
v_call: TRBV27; clone_size: -; cdr3_aa: CASSLQGGNEQYF
v_call: TRBV2; clone_size: -; cdr3_aa: CASSTGPGQGAGYEQFF
v_call: TRBV28; clone_size: -; cdr3_aa: CASSLVVHSNQPQHF
v_call: TRBV2; clone_size: -; cdr3_aa: CASSYRDKNTEAFF
v_call: TRBV7-9; clone_size: -; cdr3_aa: CASSLAVLKEEQFF
v_call: TRBV6-5; clone_size: -; cdr3_aa: CASSYQGQGEAFF
v_call: TRBV5-4; clone_size: -; cdr3_aa: CASSVVGPLEETQYF
v_call: TRBV28; clone_size: -; cdr3_aa: CASSASYRGHQETQYF
v_call: TRBV7-6; clone_size: -; cdr3_aa: CASSLMTGMNTEAFF
v_call: TRBV10-3; clone_size: once; cdr3_aa: CATTGGPSNSPLHF
v_call: TRBV6-1; clone_size: -; cdr3_aa: CASSRNQPQHF
v_call: TRBV27; clone_size: -; cdr3_aa: CASRTTGERNQPQHF
v_call: TRBV28; clone_size: -; cdr3_aa: CASSSDSPGLAGAIYNEQFF
v_call: TRBV7-2; clone_size: once; cdr3_aa: CASSLAGVPETQYF
v_call: TRBV14; clone_size: once; cdr3_aa: CASSRLAGNVPDTQYF
v_call: TRBV30; clone_size: -; cdr3_aa: CACPSLETNNSPLHF
v_call: TRBV2; clone_size: -; cdr3_aa: CASSEDTGVIQPQHF
v_call: TRBV30; clone_size: few; cdr3_aa: CAWSPTVEKLFF
v_call: TRBV11-2; clone_size: -; cdr3_aa: CASSFRRAGAYGYTF
v_call: TRBV10-3; clone_size: -; cdr3_aa: CAISEKGQVGGYEQYF
v_call: TRBV29-1; clone_size: -; cdr3_aa: CSVLDSFSNYGYTF
v_call: TRBV5-1; clone_size: -; cdr3_aa: CASSFAGGAGNTIYF
v_call: TRBV7-9; clone_size: -; cdr3_aa: CASSLAGRADEKLFF
v_call: TRBV19; clone_size: -; cdr3_aa: CATRDGTLADTQYF
v_call: TRBV27; clone_size: -; cdr3_aa: CASSLAQGFEAFF
v_call: TRBV4-2; clone_size: -; cdr3_aa: CASSQDQGGGGSTKNIQYF
v_call: TRBV5-4; clone_size: -; cdr3_aa: CASSLWPYEQYF
v_call: TRBV6-5; clone_size: -; cdr3_aa: CASSRGTGRGTEAFF
v_call: TRBV27; clone_size: -; cdr3_aa: CASSLRSSYNSPLHF
v_call: TRBV7-2; clone_size: -; cdr3_aa: CASSLADSNQPQHF
v_call: TRBV30; clone_size: -; cdr3_aa: CAWRGQSNQPQHF
v_call: TRBV19; clone_size: -; cdr3_aa: CASSMEFYGYTF
v_call: TRBV19; clone_size: -; cdr3_aa: CASSMEGTLLYEQYF